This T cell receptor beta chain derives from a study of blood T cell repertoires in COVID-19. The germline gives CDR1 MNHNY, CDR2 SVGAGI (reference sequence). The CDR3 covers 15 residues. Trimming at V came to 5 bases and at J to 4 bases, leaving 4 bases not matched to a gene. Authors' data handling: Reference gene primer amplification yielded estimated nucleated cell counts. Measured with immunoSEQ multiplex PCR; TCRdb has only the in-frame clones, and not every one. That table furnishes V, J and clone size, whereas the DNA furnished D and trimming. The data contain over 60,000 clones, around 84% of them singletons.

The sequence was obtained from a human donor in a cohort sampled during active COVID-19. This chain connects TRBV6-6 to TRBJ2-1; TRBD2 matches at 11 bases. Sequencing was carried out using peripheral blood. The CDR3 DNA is TGTGCCAGCAGTGCTAGCGGGGGGCTGTACAATGAGCAGTTCTTC. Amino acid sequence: CASSASGGLYNEQFF.